These 10 T cell receptor beta chains were sequenced from one sample in a study of monozygotic twins with cystic fibrosis (dated by TCRdb to the early 2020s). Library preparation employed the immunoSEQ multiplex PCR assay. TCRdb carries this immuneACCESS record with in-frame sequences only. Its versions omit some clonotypes, under half of them owing to an unresolved V gene in the studies checked, with the rest unexplained. A total of tens of thousands of clones appear in this sample, around 93% of them only once. The ten largest clones represent under 0.3% of the sample. Material: blood. These receptor sequences come from a girl under 10 years old with cystic fibrosis.

The rearrangement uses TRBV20-1 and TRBJ2-2; D is possibly TRBD2 (5 bases). The germline V gene has CDR1 DFQATT and CDR2 SNEGSKA (reference sequence). CDR3 length: 11 residues. With 5 bases removed from V and 7 bases from J, the gap between germline ends came to 8 bases. This CDR3 reads CSAPEGGELFF. The CDR3 DNA is TGCAGTGCTCCCGAGGGCGGGGAGCTGTTTTTT.

This chain joins TRBV14 and TRBJ2-1; the D is unclear. Trimming left V 1 base short and J 3 bases short, with 7 bases between. CDR3 length: 14 residues. From germline, CDR1 is SGHDN and CDR2 FVKESK. As DNA, the CDR3 is TGTGCCAGCAGCCAAGGCCATAGCTACAATGAGCAGTTCTTC. Its protein product is CASSQGHSYNEQFF. Together with reference TRBV14 and TRBJ2-1, the CDR3 gives the full variable domain: EAGVTQFPSHSVIEKGQTVTLRCDPISGHDNLYWYRRVMGKEIKFLLHFVKESKQDESGMPNNRFLAERTGGTYSTLKVQPAELEDSGVYFCASSQGHSYNEQFFGPGTRLTVL.

V and J are TRBV6-6 and TRBJ1-1; 7 nucleotides agree with TRBD1. V shed 6 bases, J shed 4 bases, and the junction held 14 bases outside the gene matches. This CDR3 region has 16 residues. CDR1 and CDR2 from the germline V gene are MNHNY and SVGAGI (reference sequence). This chain's CDR3 is CASRRLGGAGGTEAFF. The CDR3 DNA reads as TGTGCCAGCAGACGCCTAGGGGGCGCGGGCGGCACTGAAGCTTTCTTT.

V gene TRBV6-5 combines with J gene TRBJ2-7; 8 bases align to TRBD2. Germline values: CDR1 MNHEY, CDR2 SVGAGI. Trimming took 0 bases from V and 3 from J; bases not matched to a gene: 1. The CDR3 has 14 amino acids. The CDR3 reads CASSYSGGGYEQYF. The CDR3, as DNA: TGTGCCAGCAGTTACTCCGGGGGGGGCTACGAGCAGTACTTC.

The V gene is TRBV7-8, the J gene TRBJ2-1, with D unresolved. Trimming stripped 1 base from V and 8 bases from J, with 15 bases between. Germline CDR1 reads SGHVS; CDR2 reads FQNEAQ. The CDR3 loop spans 15 amino acids. The CDR3 loop is CASSLGQPWVDEQFF. The DNA of the CDR3 is TGTGCCAGCAGCTTAGGGCAGCCGTGGGTCGATGAGCAGTTCTTC.

This rearrangement joins TRBV6-5 to TRBJ1-2, with a possible D match to TRBD1 (6 bases). CDR1 is MNHEY, CDR2 SVGAGI, per germline. V lost 6 bases, J lost 2 bases, and 10 bases lay in between. There are 13 residues in the CDR3. This CDR3 reads CASRKDRNYGYTF. The CDR3 DNA reads TGTGCCAGCAGAAAGGACAGAAACTATGGCTACACCTTC.

This sequence joins TRBV2 and TRBJ2-5; 11 bases fit TRBD2. CDR3 size: 15 residues. Germline assignment: CDR1 SNHLY and CDR2 FYNNEI. J lost 0 bases, V lost 9 bases, and 6 bases had no gene match. For the CDR3, the DNA is TGTGCCAGTGTAGCGGGGGGGACGTACCAAGAGACCCAGTACTTC. Translating it yields CASVAGGTYQETQYF.

The CDR3 DNA reads as TGTGCCTCCTCAGGACAGATTGGCTACACCTTC. Translated, it gives CASSGQIGYTF. This sequence joins TRBV30 and TRBJ1-2, with D possibly matching TRBD1 (6 bases). V dropped 7 bases and J dropped 7 bases, with 13 bases sitting between them. Looked up from germline, CDR1 is GTSNPN and CDR2 is SVGIG (reference sequence). The length of the CDR3 is 11 residues.

J is TRBJ1-1 and V is TRBV7-2; D may be TRBD1 (5 bases). Germline V gives CDR1 SGHTA, CDR2 FQGNSA. The V and J ends lost 8 bases and 9 bases respectively, with 31 bases between them. This CDR3 region has 17 residues. Here the CDR3 DNA reads TGTGCCAGCGATGGAGGTTTTAATACAGGCCTCGGGCCACAAGCTTTCTTT. Translating gives CASDGGFNTGLGPQAFF.

The chain uses TRBV25-1 and TRBJ2-7; D is perhaps TRBD1 (6 bases). Trimming cost V 1 base and J 8 bases, with 15 bases left between them. The germline V gene has CDR1 MGHDK and CDR2 SYGVNS. This CDR3 spans 14 amino acids. The chain's CDR3 is CASSESYLWDKQYF. The CDR3 DNA reads as TGTGCCAGCAGTGAATCTTACCTCTGGGACAAGCAGTACTTC.